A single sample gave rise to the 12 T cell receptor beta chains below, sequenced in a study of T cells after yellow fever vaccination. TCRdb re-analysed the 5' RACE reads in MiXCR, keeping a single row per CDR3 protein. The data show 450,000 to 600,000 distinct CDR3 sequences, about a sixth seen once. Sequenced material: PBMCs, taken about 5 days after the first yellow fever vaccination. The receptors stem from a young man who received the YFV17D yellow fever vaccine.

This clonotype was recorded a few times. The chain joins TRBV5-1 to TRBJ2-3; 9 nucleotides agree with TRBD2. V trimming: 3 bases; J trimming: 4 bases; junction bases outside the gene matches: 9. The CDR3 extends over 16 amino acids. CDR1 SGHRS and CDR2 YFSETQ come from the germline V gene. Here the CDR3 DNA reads TGCGCCAGCAGCTCGGAGCTAGCGGGGAGAGCAGATACGCAGTATTTT. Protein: CASSSELAGRADTQYF. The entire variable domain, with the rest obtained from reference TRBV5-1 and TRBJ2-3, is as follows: KAGVTQTPRYLIKTRGQQVTLSCSPISGHRSVSWYQQTPGQGLQFLFEYFSETQRNKGNFPGRFSGRQFSNSRSEMNVSTLELGDSALYLCASSSELAGRADTQYFGPGTRLTVL.

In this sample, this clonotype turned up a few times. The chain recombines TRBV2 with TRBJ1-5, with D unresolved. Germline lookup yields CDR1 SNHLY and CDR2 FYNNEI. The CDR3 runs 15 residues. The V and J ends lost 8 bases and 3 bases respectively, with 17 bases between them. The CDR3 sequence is CASRLGESTNQPQHF. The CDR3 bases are TGTGCCAGCCGTCTCGGGGAGAGCACCAATCAGCCCCAGCATTTT.

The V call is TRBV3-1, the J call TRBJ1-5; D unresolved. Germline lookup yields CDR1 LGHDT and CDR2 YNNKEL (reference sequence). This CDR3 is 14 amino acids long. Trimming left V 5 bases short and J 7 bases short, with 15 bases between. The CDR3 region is CASSEGGVGQPQHF. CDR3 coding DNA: TGTGCCAGCAGCGAGGGCGGAGTTGGGCAGCCCCAGCATTTT.

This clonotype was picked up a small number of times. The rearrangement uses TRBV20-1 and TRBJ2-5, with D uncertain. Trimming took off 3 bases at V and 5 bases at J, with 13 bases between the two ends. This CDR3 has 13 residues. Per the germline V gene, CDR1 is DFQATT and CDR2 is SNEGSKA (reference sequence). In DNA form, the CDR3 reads TGCAGTGCTAGTTGGGATTCCAGGGAGACCCAGTACTTC. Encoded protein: CSASWDSRETQYF.

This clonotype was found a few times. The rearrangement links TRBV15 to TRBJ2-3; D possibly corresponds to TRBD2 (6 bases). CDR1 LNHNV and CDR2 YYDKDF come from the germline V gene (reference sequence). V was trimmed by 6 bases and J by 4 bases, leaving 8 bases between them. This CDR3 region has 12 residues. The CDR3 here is CATSTGADTQYF. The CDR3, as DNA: TGTGCCACCAGTACGGGGGCAGATACGCAGTATTTT. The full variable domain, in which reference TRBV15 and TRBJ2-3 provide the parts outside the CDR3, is DAMVIQNPRYQVTQFGKPVTLSCSQTLNHNVMYWYQQKSSQAPKLLFHYYDKDFNNEADTPDNFQSRRPNTSFCFLDIRSPGLGDTAMYLCATSTGADTQYFGPGTRLTVL.

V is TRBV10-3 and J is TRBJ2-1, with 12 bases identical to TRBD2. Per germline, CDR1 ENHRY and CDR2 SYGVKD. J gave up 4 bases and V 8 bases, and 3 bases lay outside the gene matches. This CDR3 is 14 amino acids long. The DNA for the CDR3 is TGTGCCATCTCTAGCGGGGGGGGTTACAATGAGCAGTTCTTC. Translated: CAISSGGGYNEQFF.

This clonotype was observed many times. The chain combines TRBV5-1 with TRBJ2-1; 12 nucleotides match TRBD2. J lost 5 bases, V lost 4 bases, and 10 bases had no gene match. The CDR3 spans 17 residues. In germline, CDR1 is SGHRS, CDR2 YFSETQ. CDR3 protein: CASSLRLAGDNDNEQFF. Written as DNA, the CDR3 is TGCGCCAGCAGCCTACGACTAGCGGGGGATAACGACAATGAGCAGTTCTTC. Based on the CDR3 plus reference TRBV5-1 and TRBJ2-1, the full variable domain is KAGVTQTPRYLIKTRGQQVTLSCSPISGHRSVSWYQQTPGQGLQFLFEYFSETQRNKGNFPGRFSGRQFSNSRSEMNVSTLELGDSALYLCASSLRLAGDNDNEQFFGPGTRLTVL.

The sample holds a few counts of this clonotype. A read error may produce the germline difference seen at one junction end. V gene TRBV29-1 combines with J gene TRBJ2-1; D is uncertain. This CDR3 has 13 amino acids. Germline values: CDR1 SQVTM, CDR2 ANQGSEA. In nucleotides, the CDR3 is TGCAGCGCTGAAATGTGGGTGGGGAATGAGCAGTTCTTC. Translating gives CSAEMWVGNEQFF.

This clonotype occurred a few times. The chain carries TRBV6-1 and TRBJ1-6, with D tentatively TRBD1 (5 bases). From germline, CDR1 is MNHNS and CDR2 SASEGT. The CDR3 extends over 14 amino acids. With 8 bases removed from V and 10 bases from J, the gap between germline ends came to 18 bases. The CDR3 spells CASSTGGRGSPLHF. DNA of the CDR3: TGTGCCAGCTCGACCGGTGGTAGGGGATCACCCCTCCACTTT.

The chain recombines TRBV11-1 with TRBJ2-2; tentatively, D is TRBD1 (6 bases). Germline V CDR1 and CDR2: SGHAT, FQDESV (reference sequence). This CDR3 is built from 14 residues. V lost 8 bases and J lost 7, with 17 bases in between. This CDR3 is CASGRTALGGELFF. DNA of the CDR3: TGTGCCAGCGGAAGGACAGCTTTGGGCGGGGAGCTGTTTTTT.

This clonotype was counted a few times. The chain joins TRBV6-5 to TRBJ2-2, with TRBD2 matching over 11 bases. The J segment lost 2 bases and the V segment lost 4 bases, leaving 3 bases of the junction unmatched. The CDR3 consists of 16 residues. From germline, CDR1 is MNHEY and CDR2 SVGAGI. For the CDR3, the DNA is TGTGCCAGCAGTTTGGGACTAGCGGATAACACCGGGGAGCTGTTTTTT. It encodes CASSLGLADNTGELFF.

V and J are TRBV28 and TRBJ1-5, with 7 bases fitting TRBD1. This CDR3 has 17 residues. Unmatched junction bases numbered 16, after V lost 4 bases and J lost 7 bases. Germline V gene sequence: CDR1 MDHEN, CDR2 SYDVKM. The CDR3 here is CASSSPRRRGEGQPQHF. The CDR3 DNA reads TGTGCCAGCAGTTCCCCTCGACGCAGGGGGGAAGGCCAGCCCCAGCATTTT.